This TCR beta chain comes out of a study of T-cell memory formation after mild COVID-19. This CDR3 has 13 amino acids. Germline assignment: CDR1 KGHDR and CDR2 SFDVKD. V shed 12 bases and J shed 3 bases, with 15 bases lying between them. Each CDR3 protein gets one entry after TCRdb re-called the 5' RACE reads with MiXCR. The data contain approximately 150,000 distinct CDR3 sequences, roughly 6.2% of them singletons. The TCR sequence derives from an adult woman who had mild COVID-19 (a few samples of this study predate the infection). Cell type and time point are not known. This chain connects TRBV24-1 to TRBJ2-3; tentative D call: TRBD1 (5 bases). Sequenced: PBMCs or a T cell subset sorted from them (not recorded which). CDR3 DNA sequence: TGTGCCTCGGCCCTCCAGGGTACAGATACGCAGTATTTT. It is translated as CASALQGTDTQYF.